The rows below give T cell receptor beta chains drawn from one sample of a study of blood T cell repertoires in COVID-19. The table came from immunoSEQ multiplex PCR; TCRdb's copy has only in-frame clones and leaves some out. Of 90,000 or so clones listed, 85% to 90% are singletons. The sample consisted of peripheral blood. These receptors all stem from a woman aged 80 or over with active or convalescent COVID-19. Both conserved end residues are part of each CDR3. The order of the fields is V gene, CDR3 protein.

v_gene: TRBV5-1; CDR3aa: CASSLSPPGSGEQFF
v_gene: TRBV19; CDR3aa: CASARVRVNQPQHF
v_gene: TRBV29-1; CDR3aa: CSVDGTGGADTQYF
v_gene: TRBV10-3; CDR3aa: CATGQPVNTEAFF
v_gene: TRBV10-2; CDR3aa: CASSIQGIYNEQFF
v_gene: TRBV6-5; CDR3aa: CASSTGVYNEQFF
v_gene: TRBV7-9; CDR3aa: CASSLVGTENTEAFF
v_gene: TRBV18; CDR3aa: CASSPTGTGANVLTF
v_gene: TRBV7-2; CDR3aa: CASSLNSGFSTDTQYF
v_gene: TRBV6-5; CDR3aa: CASSYGRVEQYF
v_gene: TRBV28; CDR3aa: CASSFSPGTRPPQETQYF
v_gene: TRBV7-6; CDR3aa: CASSLDRGPYEQYF
v_gene: TRBV10-3; CDR3aa: CAIRDSVNEQFF
v_gene: TRBV18; CDR3aa: CASSTSGTGSNQPQHF
v_gene: TRBV6-2/TRBV6-3; CDR3aa: CASSQPWAASPSYEQYF
v_gene: TRBV6-5; CDR3aa: CASQEGPHNEKLFF
v_gene: TRBV5-4; CDR3aa: CASSLGRGEQFF
v_gene: TRBV9; CDR3aa: CASSVELGSGSRNEQFF
v_gene: TRBV9; CDR3aa: CASSPRLGSYNEQFF
v_gene: TRBV27; CDR3aa: CASSLQGSNQPQHF
v_gene: TRBV27; CDR3aa: CASTVRGGWTGELFF
v_gene: TRBV18; CDR3aa: CASSPQAGGLREQYF
v_gene: TRBV25-1; CDR3aa: CASSEARGGSSWDYGYTF
v_gene: TRBV6-6; CDR3aa: CASSYSRESSYNEQFF
v_gene: TRBV4-2; CDR3aa: CASSRTPGDSTGELFF
v_gene: TRBV2; CDR3aa: CASTDRGLSGETQYF
v_gene: TRBV6-2/TRBV6-3; CDR3aa: CASSYSSAQETQYF
v_gene: TRBV5-1; CDR3aa: CASSVQGAENTIYF
v_gene: TRBV7-9; CDR3aa: CASSFRNGGQYF
v_gene: TRBV5-8; CDR3aa: CASSLLGAPNQPQHF
v_gene: TRBV3-1/TRBV3-2; CDR3aa: CASSRLAKSTGELFF
v_gene: TRBV18; CDR3aa: CASSPTRGSSGNTIYF
v_gene: TRBV6-4; CDR3aa: CASSERGPFRGTDTQYF
v_gene: TRBV5-1; CDR3aa: CASSPGGTAYEQYF
v_gene: TRBV2; CDR3aa: CASSELRLSSTDTQYF
v_gene: TRBV6-6; CDR3aa: CASTPPGGYEQYF
v_gene: TRBV5-1; CDR3aa: CASSRLAGKDTQYF
v_gene: TRBV19; CDR3aa: CASSMNMNTEAFF
v_gene: TRBV7-8; CDR3aa: CASSPSRAGGFFTGELFF
v_gene: TRBV18; CDR3aa: CASSSRGQGDAFF
v_gene: TRBV19; CDR3aa: CASSMEGMNTEAFF
v_gene: TRBV28; CDR3aa: CASSFSTGGYQPQHF
v_gene: TRBV18; CDR3aa: CASSYWGGENTEAFF
v_gene: TRBV3-1/TRBV3-2; CDR3aa: CASSSGPRGAYEQYF
v_gene: TRBV5-4; CDR3aa: CASSLGGRAIEQYF
v_gene: TRBV9; CDR3aa: CASSVGVSEGYGYTF
v_gene: TRBV11-2; CDR3aa: CASSSQGAGNTIYF
v_gene: TRBV5-4; CDR3aa: CASSQQGWYNSPLHF
v_gene: TRBV27; CDR3aa: CASSAGLAGGDEQFF
v_gene: TRBV18; CDR3aa: CASSPTELENTIYF
v_gene: TRBV5-4; CDR3aa: CASSLGQVNEKLFF